This TCR beta chain was retrieved from a study of cytomegalovirus exposure and HLA in healthy donors. Study-wide results and limits: TCR association rates varied by HLA locus in a later analysis, with DRB1 highest and HLA-C lowest.

In the case of this clone: Its antigen is unknown.

In the PCR, 60 Vbeta and 13 Jbeta primers were used. The method was immunoSEQ multiplex PCR; TCRdb's version includes in-frame clones alone and lacks a portion of them. The sample records under 110,000 clones, about three quarters being singletons. Germline V gives CDR1 MGHDK, CDR2 SYGVNS. There are 13 residues in the CDR3. With V trimmed by 6 bases and J by 0 bases, 1 base remained unmatched. This sequence joins TRBV25-1 and TRBJ1-2; 7 bases line up with TRBD1. The source material was PBMCs. The source of this sequence is a boy between 10 and 17 years old in good health and CMV-seronegative. Here the CDR3 DNA reads TGTGCCAGCAGCGGGACAGCTAACTATGGCTACACCTTC. The encoded protein is CASSGTANYGYTF.